Listed below are T cell receptor beta chains from one sample, sequenced in a study of cytomegalovirus exposure and HLA in healthy donors. Sequencing used immunoSEQ multiplex PCR; TCRdb keeps in-frame clones, though not all of them. The sample lists about 230,000 clones; 77% were seen once. Sequencing used PBMCs. These receptors were obtained from a woman aged 55-70 years in good health and CMV-seropositive. Both conserved end residues are part of each CDR3. D genes are given only for firm matches. The size field is filled for only some rows; it gives once, few, many or a size class.

j_call d_call clone_size cdr3_length v_call cdr3_nt cdr3_aa
TRBJ2-3 - - 15 TRBV2 TGTGCCAGCAGTGGGAAGGGAGTGCAGGCAGATACGCAGTATTTT CASSGKGVQADTQYF
TRBJ2-7 TRBD2 few 17 TRBV18 TGTGCCAGCTCACCAAGGGGACTAGCGTCGAGCTCCTACGAGCAGTACTTC CASSPRGLASSSYEQYF
TRBJ2-7 - - 12 TRBV2 TGTGCCAGCAGTGAAATAGGGGGCGAGCAGTACTTC CASSEIGGEQYF
TRBJ1-6 - - 17 TRBV18 TGTGCCAGCTCACCAACGGACTTCTACTCCTATAATTCACCCCTCCACTTT CASSPTDFYSYNSPLHF
TRBJ2-1 - - 16 TRBV27 TGTGCCAGCAGTTTAAGATTGACAGCCGGGGGCAATGAGCAGTTCTTC CASSLRLTAGGNEQFF
TRBJ1-1 TRBD1 - 12 TRBV10-3 TGTGCCGCCGGACAGGTGAACACTGAAGCTTTCTTT CAAGQVNTEAFF
TRBJ2-2 TRBD1 - 16 TRBV5-4 TGTGCCAGCAGCTTGACCGCGGGACAGGGGGCCGGGGAGCTGTTTTTT CASSLTAGQGAGELFF
TRBJ1-6 - once 14 TRBV30 TGTGCCTTCCAAGGGGGCTCCTATAATTCACCCCTCCACTTT CAFQGGSYNSPLHF
TRBJ1-1 - - 13 TRBV19 TGTGCCAGTAGTATGAAAGGGGACACTGAAGCTTTCTTT CASSMKGDTEAFF
TRBJ1-1 TRBD1 - 15 TRBV7-2 TGTGCCAGCAGCTTCATTTCCGGGACAGCGCTGCGAGCTTTCTTT CASSFISGTALRAFF
TRBJ1-2 - - 14 TRBV6-4 TGTGCCAGCAGTGAGGGCAGGGAAAACTATGGCTACACCTTC CASSEGRENYGYTF
TRBJ2-3 TRBD2 - 18 TRBV9 TGTGCCAGCAGCGCCCAAATAGCGGGGGGGCCCTTGGCAGATACGCAGTATTTT CASSAQIAGGPLADTQYF
TRBJ2-3 - - 16 TRBV5-1 TGCGCCAGCAGCTCCCTGGCGGCTAGCGACACAGATACGCAGTATTTT CASSSLAASDTDTQYF
TRBJ2-3 - - 12 TRBV12-5 TGTGCTTCGGAAGGCCCGGGAGATACGCAGTATTTT CASEGPGDTQYF
TRBJ2-7 TRBD2 - 16 TRBV18 TGTGCCAGCACCGGGACTAGCGGGGGAAGCTCCTACGAGCAGTACTTC CASTGTSGGSSYEQYF
TRBJ2-1 TRBD2 - 14 TRBV7-9 TGTGCCAGCAGCTTAGTACTAGCGAGGTATGAGCAGTTCTTC CASSLVLARYEQFF
TRBJ2-3 - - 14 TRBV19 TGTGCCAGTAGTATAGGCGGGAACACAGATACGCAGTATTTT CASSIGGNTDTQYF
TRBJ2-7 - - 11 TRBV28 TGTGCCAGCAGTTTCGGCTACGAGCAGTACTTC CASSFGYEQYF
TRBJ2-7 TRBD1 - 16 TRBV10-1 TGCGCCAGCAGCCTTAATCACCGGGACAGGACCTACGAGCAGTACTTC CASSLNHRDRTYEQYF
TRBJ1-3 TRBD1 - 14 TRBV27 TGTGCCAGCAGTTTAACAGGGGTCGGAAACACCATATATTTT CASSLTGVGNTIYF
TRBJ1-2 TRBD1 - 16 TRBV2 TGTGCCAGCAGTGACAGTTTGGGACAGGGTACCTATGGCTACACCTTC CASSDSLGQGTYGYTF
TRBJ2-1 TRBD1 once 18 TRBV7-3 TGTGCCAGCAGCCCTGGACAGGGGAGGCCAGGGGGGTACAATGAGCAGTTCTTC CASSPGQGRPGGYNEQFF
TRBJ1-1 TRBD1 - 14 TRBV5-1 TGCGCCAGCACCCAGGGGACAGGGAGGACTGAAGCTTTCTTT CASTQGTGRTEAFF
TRBJ1-4 TRBD1 - 16 TRBV28 TGTGCCAGCAGTCCCATTCAGGGGGCGGGGGATGAAAAACTGTTTTTT CASSPIQGAGDEKLFF
TRBJ2-7 TRBD1 few 15 TRBV19 TGTGCCAGTACCACTTCCGGGACAGGCCCTATCGAGCAGTACTTC CASTTSGTGPIEQYF
TRBJ2-5 - once 14 TRBV6-5 TGTGCCAGCAGTTACTCCGTGGGAGAAGAGACCCAGTACTTC CASSYSVGEETQYF
TRBJ2-5 - - 15 TRBV4-1 TGCGCCAGCAGACAACGGGGGGCAATGCAAGAGACCCAGTACTTC CASRQRGAMQETQYF
TRBJ1-2 TRBD1 - 12 TRBV5-6 TGTGCCAGCAGTCAGGGGGCAGGTGGCTACACCTTC CASSQGAGGYTF
TRBJ2-1 TRBD2 - 18 TRBV7-2 TGTGCCAGCAGCTTATTCGCTAGCGGGCCTGGGGGCTACAATGAGCAGTTCTTC CASSLFASGPGGYNEQFF
TRBJ1-3 - - 15 TRBV7-2 TGTGCCAGCAGCTTAACATCAGGGTTAGGAAACACCATATATTTT CASSLTSGLGNTIYF
TRBJ2-5 TRBD2 - 17 TRBV14 TGTGCCAGCAGCCAAGAAGAGGGAGCGGGGAACCAAGAGACCCAGTACTTC CASSQEEGAGNQETQYF
TRBJ1-1 TRBD1 - 15 TRBV6-9 TGTGCCAGCAGTTGCGACAGGGGTGGGAACACTGAAGCTTTCTTT CASSCDRGGNTEAFF
TRBJ1-3 TRBD1 - 14 TRBV30 TGTGCCTGGAGACAGACAGGGGGCGGAAACACCATATATTTT CAWRQTGGGNTIYF
TRBJ1-5 - few 14 TRBV7-8 TGTGCCAGCAGCTTAGCCGGGGGAATTCAGCCCCAGCATTTT CASSLAGGIQPQHF
TRBJ1-1 - few 14 TRBV7-3 TGTGCCAGCAGCTTCCCCAGGGAGAACACTGAAGCTTTCTTT CASSFPRENTEAFF
TRBJ1-5 - - 13 TRBV5-1 TGCGCCAGCAGCTTGGTTATGGGGGGGCCCCAGCATTTT CASSLVMGGPQHF
TRBJ1-4 - - 14 TRBV11-3 TGTGCCAGCAGCTTAGCCAGGGTAGGCGAAAAACTGTTTTTT CASSLARVGEKLFF
TRBJ2-7 - - 14 TRBV25-1 TGTGCCAGCAGTGATTTACAGGCCCCCTACGAGCAGTACTTC CASSDLQAPYEQYF
TRBJ2-2 - few 14 TRBV5-6 TGTGCCAGCAGCTCCTTGAGGGTAGCCGGGGAGCTGTTTTTT CASSSLRVAGELFF
TRBJ1-2 TRBD1 - 17 TRBV7-2 TGTGCCAGCAGCCTAACGACAGGGGGATTGGGAGGCTATGGCTACACCTTC CASSLTTGGLGGYGYTF
TRBJ2-2 - - 14 TRBV2 TGTGCCAGCAGTGGGGGCGTCGGACACCGGGAGCTGTTTTTT CASSGGVGHRELFF
TRBJ1-1 - - 11 TRBV10-3 TGTGCCATCAGTGAAGGGAGGGAAGCTTTCTTT CAISEGREAFF
TRBJ2-1 - - 17 TRBV5-1 TGCGCCAGCAGCTTGGTAGGGGGTAAGAGCTCCTACAATGAGCAGTTCTTC CASSLVGGKSSYNEQFF
TRBJ1-2 - - 15 TRBV5-1 TGCGCCAGCAGCCCCGGTGTCTCCAATAACCTTGGTTACACCTTC CASSPGVSNNLGYTF